Sequencing of this T cell receptor beta chain was carried out in a study of molecular identifiers for immune sequencing clone quantification. This CDR3 has 13 amino acids. Germline CDR1 is MGHRA and CDR2 is YSYEKL. The V end lost 8 bases, the J end lost 2 bases, and 12 bases lay between the germline ends. MiXCR, run by TCRdb on the PCR reads, gives a single entry per CDR3 protein. The sample carries about 500,000 distinct CDR3 sequences, around a fifth recorded once. This clonotype came up many times. The sequenced sample was naive CD8+ T cells from blood, with Jurkat cell RNA spiked in. Subset meaning: FACS-sorted CD8+CD4-CCR7+CD45RA+ naive T cells. This sequence was found in a human donor in good health. Some libraries in this study had Jurkat cell RNA spiked in. V usage is TRBV4-1 and J usage is TRBJ1-1; D not resolved. CDR3 in amino acids: CASRAPLNTEAFF. CDR3 bases: TGCGCCAGCCGCGCCCCCCTAAACACTGAAGCTTTCTTT.